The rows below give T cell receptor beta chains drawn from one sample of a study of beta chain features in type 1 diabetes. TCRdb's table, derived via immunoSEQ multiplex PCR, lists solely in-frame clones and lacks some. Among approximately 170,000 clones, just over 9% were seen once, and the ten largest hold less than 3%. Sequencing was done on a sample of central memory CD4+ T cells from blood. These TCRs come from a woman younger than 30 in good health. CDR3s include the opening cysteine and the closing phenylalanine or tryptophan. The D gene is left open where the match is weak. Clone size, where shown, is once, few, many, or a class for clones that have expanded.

CDR3aa: CASSRDRAGGTDTQYF; CDR3nt: TGTGCCAGCAGCCGTGACCGCGCGGGAGGCACAGATACGCAGTATTTT; j_gene: TRBJ2-3; d_gene: TRBD2; abundance: many; v_gene: TRBV2
CDR3aa: CASRPAGGGNQPQHF; CDR3nt: TGTGCCAGCAGACCCGCGGGGGGGGGCAATCAGCCCCAGCATTTT; j_gene: TRBJ1-5; d_gene: NA; abundance: few; v_gene: TRBV6-5
CDR3aa: CASSLRRRGNSPLHF; CDR3nt: TGTGCCAGCAGCTTACGACGCAGGGGCAATTCACCCCTCCACTTT; j_gene: TRBJ1-6; d_gene: NA; abundance: few; v_gene: TRBV7-2
CDR3aa: CASSYPYTYEQYF; CDR3nt: TGTGCCAGCAGTTACCCCTATACCTACGAGCAGTACTTC; j_gene: TRBJ2-7; d_gene: NA; abundance: NA; v_gene: TRBV6-6
CDR3aa: CASLLGVSYEQYF; CDR3nt: TGTGCCAGCCTCCTAGGGGTGTCCTACGAGCAGTACTTC; j_gene: TRBJ2-7; d_gene: NA; abundance: few; v_gene: TRBV6-1
CDR3aa: CSVGTGTEAFF; CDR3nt: TGCAGCGTTGGGACAGGCACTGAAGCTTTCTTT; j_gene: TRBJ1-1; d_gene: TRBD1; abundance: few; v_gene: TRBV29-1
CDR3aa: CASSQPQGTGLYNEQFF; CDR3nt: TGCGCCAGCAGTCAACCCCAGGGGACAGGTTTGTACAATGAGCAGTTCTTC; j_gene: TRBJ2-1; d_gene: TRBD1; abundance: NA; v_gene: TRBV23-1
CDR3aa: CASSARDSQNIQYF; CDR3nt: TGTGCCAGCAGCGCCCGGGACAGCCAAAACATTCAGTACTTC; j_gene: TRBJ2-4; d_gene: TRBD1; abundance: few; v_gene: TRBV9
CDR3aa: CATLSGRSGGTDTQYF; CDR3nt: TGTGCCACCCTTAGCGGGAGGTCAGGGGGCACAGATACGCAGTATTTT; j_gene: TRBJ2-3; d_gene: TRBD2; abundance: NA; v_gene: TRBV6-6
CDR3aa: CASSARLAGGGEQFF; CDR3nt: TGTGCCAGCAGCGCTAGACTAGCGGGGGGTGGTGAGCAGTTCTTC; j_gene: TRBJ2-1; d_gene: TRBD2; abundance: NA; v_gene: TRBV5-4
CDR3aa: CASSQGQHQETQYF; CDR3nt: TGTGCCAGCAGCCAAGGGCAACACCAAGAGACCCAGTACTTC; j_gene: TRBJ2-5; d_gene: NA; abundance: NA; v_gene: TRBV4-2
CDR3aa: CASGQNTGELFF; CDR3nt: TGTGCCAGTGGACAGAACACCGGGGAGCTGTTTTTT; j_gene: TRBJ2-2; d_gene: NA; abundance: NA; v_gene: TRBV11-3
CDR3aa: CASSSRGMNTEAFF; CDR3nt: TGTGCCAGCAGCTCAAGGGGAATGAACACTGAAGCTTTCTTT; j_gene: TRBJ1-1; d_gene: NA; abundance: few; v_gene: TRBV5-6
CDR3aa: CASSLYVASSGNTIYF; CDR3nt: TGTGCCAGCAGCTTATATGTAGCCAGCTCTGGAAACACCATATATTTT; j_gene: TRBJ1-3; d_gene: NA; abundance: NA; v_gene: TRBV11-2
CDR3aa: CASSGPDSANEKLFF; CDR3nt: TGCGCCAGCAGCGGCCCGGACAGCGCTAATGAAAAACTGTTTTTT; j_gene: TRBJ1-4; d_gene: NA; abundance: few; v_gene: TRBV5-1
CDR3aa: CATRTGRGTEAFF; CDR3nt: TGCGCCACAAGGACAGGACGTGGCACTGAAGCTTTCTTT; j_gene: TRBJ1-1; d_gene: TRBD1; abundance: once; v_gene: TRBV5-1
CDR3aa: CASSPQETQYF; CDR3nt: TGTGCCAGCAGCCCCCAGGAGACCCAGTACTTC; j_gene: TRBJ2-5; d_gene: NA; abundance: few; v_gene: TRBV6-6
CDR3aa: CAWSSEDEQYF; CDR3nt: TGTGCCTGGAGCTCAGAGGACGAGCAGTACTTC; j_gene: TRBJ2-7; d_gene: NA; abundance: once; v_gene: TRBV30
CDR3aa: CASKPGTGWHEQYF; CDR3nt: TGTGCCAGCAAACCAGGGACAGGGTGGCACGAGCAGTACTTC; j_gene: TRBJ2-7; d_gene: TRBD1; abundance: NA; v_gene: TRBV27
CDR3aa: CASSLGGRDFDTQYF; CDR3nt: TGCGCCAGCAGCTTGGGGGGCAGGGATTTCGATACGCAGTATTTT; j_gene: TRBJ2-3; d_gene: NA; abundance: NA; v_gene: TRBV5-1
CDR3aa: CASSLVTSGANTGELFF; CDR3nt: TGCGCCAGCAGCCTCGTGACTAGCGGGGCGAACACCGGGGAGCTGTTTTTT; j_gene: TRBJ2-2; d_gene: TRBD2; abundance: few; v_gene: TRBV5-1
CDR3aa: CASSLYTGSTEAFF; CDR3nt: TGTGCCAGCAGCTTATATACGGGGAGCACTGAAGCTTTCTTT; j_gene: TRBJ1-1; d_gene: NA; abundance: few; v_gene: TRBV7-2
CDR3aa: CASSLQGSPLHF; CDR3nt: TGTGCCAGCAGCCTCCAGGGTTCACCCCTCCACTTT; j_gene: TRBJ1-6; d_gene: NA; abundance: few; v_gene: TRBV11-3
CDR3aa: CASSAPTSEQYF; CDR3nt: TGTGCCAGCAGTGCCCCCACAAGCGAGCAGTACTTC; j_gene: TRBJ2-7; d_gene: NA; abundance: few; v_gene: TRBV6-6
CDR3aa: CASSLEASGPYEQYF; CDR3nt: TGCGCCAGCAGCTTGGAAGCTAGCGGACCCTACGAGCAGTACTTC; j_gene: TRBJ2-7; d_gene: TRBD2; abundance: NA; v_gene: TRBV5-1
CDR3aa: CASSLVAGGPVETQYF; CDR3nt: TGTGCCAGCAGCTTAGTGGCGGGGGGGCCAGTGGAGACCCAGTACTTC; j_gene: TRBJ2-5; d_gene: TRBD2; abundance: few; v_gene: TRBV7-6
CDR3aa: CASSPQGRMEETQYF; CDR3nt: TGTGCCAGCAGCCCACAGGGGAGGATGGAAGAGACCCAGTACTTC; j_gene: TRBJ2-5; d_gene: NA; abundance: NA; v_gene: TRBV7-3
CDR3aa: CASSQGQGEGKLFF; CDR3nt: TGTGCCAGCAGCCAAGGACAGGGTGAGGGAAAACTGTTTTTT; j_gene: TRBJ1-4; d_gene: TRBD1; abundance: NA; v_gene: TRBV5-4
CDR3aa: CASSLRPGPGETQYF; CDR3nt: TGCGCCAGCAGCTTGAGGCCAGGCCCAGGAGAGACCCAGTACTTC; j_gene: TRBJ2-5; d_gene: NA; abundance: NA; v_gene: TRBV5-1
CDR3aa: CASSLPHPGGAGDTQYF; CDR3nt: TGTGCCAGCAGCTTACCGCATCCAGGGGGCGCGGGAGATACGCAGTATTTT; j_gene: TRBJ2-3; d_gene: TRBD1; abundance: few; v_gene: TRBV11-2
CDR3aa: CATQGWRTEAFF; CDR3nt: TGTGCCACCCAGGGGTGGAGGACTGAAGCTTTCTTT; j_gene: TRBJ1-1; d_gene: NA; abundance: NA; v_gene: TRBV19
CDR3aa: CASSFDRGREQYF; CDR3nt: TGTGCCAGCAGCTTCGACAGGGGGCGCGAGCAGTACTTC; j_gene: TRBJ2-7; d_gene: TRBD1; abundance: NA; v_gene: TRBV7-2
CDR3aa: CASSIPGQPNTEAFF; CDR3nt: TGTGCCAGCAGTATTCCGGGACAACCGAACACTGAAGCTTTCTTT; j_gene: TRBJ1-1; d_gene: NA; abundance: many; v_gene: TRBV6-6
CDR3aa: CASSSQVLADYYEQYF; CDR3nt: TGTGCCAGCAGCTCCCAGGTTCTAGCGGACTACTACGAGCAGTACTTC; j_gene: TRBJ2-7; d_gene: TRBD2; abundance: few; v_gene: TRBV7-2
CDR3aa: CASSFRTGEDEQFF; CDR3nt: TGTGCCAGCAGCTTTCGGACAGGCGAGGATGAGCAGTTCTTC; j_gene: TRBJ2-1; d_gene: TRBD1; abundance: NA; v_gene: TRBV6-6
CDR3aa: CASSQESPAANGKNIQYF; CDR3nt: TGCGCCAGCAGCCAAGAATCCCCGGCAGCGAATGGCAAAAACATTCAGTACTTC; j_gene: TRBJ2-4; d_gene: NA; abundance: few; v_gene: TRBV4-3